This T cell receptor (beta chain) was obtained from a study of blood T cell repertoires in COVID-19. Germline assignment: CDR1 SQVTM and CDR2 ANQGSEA. The V gene lost 7 bases and the J gene lost 4 bases, with 10 bases spanning the gap. The CDR3 has 11 amino acids. TCRdb's copy holds only in-frame clones and misses some; the assay was immunoSEQ multiplex PCR. This table holds tens of thousands of clones, over 80% found once. Sequencing was performed on peripheral blood. The origin of this receptor is a human donor in a cohort sampled during active COVID-19. The gene calls are TRBV29-1 and TRBJ1-1, with a weak D call TRBD1 (5 bases). CDR3 protein: CSAWGGTEAFF. DNA for the CDR3: TGCAGCGCTTGGGGGGGCACTGAAGCTTTCTTT.